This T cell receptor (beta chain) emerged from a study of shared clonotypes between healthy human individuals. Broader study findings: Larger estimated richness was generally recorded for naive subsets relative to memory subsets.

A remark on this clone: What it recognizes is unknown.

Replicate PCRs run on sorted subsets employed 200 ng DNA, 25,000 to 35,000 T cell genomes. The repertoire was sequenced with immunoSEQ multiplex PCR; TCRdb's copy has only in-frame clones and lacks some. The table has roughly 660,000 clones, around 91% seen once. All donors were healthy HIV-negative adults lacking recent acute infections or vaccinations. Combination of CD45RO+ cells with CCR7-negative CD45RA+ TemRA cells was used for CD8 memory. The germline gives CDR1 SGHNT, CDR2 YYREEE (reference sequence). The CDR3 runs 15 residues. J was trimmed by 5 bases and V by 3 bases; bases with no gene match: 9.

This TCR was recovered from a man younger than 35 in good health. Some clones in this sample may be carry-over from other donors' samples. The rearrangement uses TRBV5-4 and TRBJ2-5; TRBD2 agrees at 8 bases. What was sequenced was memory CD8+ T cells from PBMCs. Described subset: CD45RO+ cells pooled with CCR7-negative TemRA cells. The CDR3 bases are TGTGCCAGCAGCTATAGCCGGGAGGGGGGGGAGACCCAGTACTTC. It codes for CASSYSREGGETQYF. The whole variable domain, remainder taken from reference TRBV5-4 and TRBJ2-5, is ETGVTQSPTHLIKTRGQQVTLRCSSQSGHNTVSWYQQALGQGPQFIFQYYREEENGRGNFPPRFSGLQFPNYSSELNVNALELDDSALYLCASSYSREGGETQYFGPGTRLLVL.